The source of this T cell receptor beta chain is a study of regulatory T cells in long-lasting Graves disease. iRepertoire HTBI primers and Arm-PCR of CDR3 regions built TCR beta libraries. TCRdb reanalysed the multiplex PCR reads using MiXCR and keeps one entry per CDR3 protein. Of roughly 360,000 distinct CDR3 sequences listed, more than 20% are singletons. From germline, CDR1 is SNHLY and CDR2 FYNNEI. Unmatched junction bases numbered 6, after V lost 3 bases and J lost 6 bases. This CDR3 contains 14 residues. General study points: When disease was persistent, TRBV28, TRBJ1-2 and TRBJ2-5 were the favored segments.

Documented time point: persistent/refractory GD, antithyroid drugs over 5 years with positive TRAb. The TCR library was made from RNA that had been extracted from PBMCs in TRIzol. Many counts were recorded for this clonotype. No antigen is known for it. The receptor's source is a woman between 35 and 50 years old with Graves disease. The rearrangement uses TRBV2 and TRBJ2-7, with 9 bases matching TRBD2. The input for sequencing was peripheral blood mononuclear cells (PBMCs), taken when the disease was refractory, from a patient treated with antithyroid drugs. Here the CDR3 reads CASSDVAGVVEQYF. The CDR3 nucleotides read TGTGCCAGCAGTGATGTAGCGGGAGTGGTCGAGCAGTACTTC. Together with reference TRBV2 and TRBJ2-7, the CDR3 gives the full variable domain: EPEVTQTPSHQVTQMGQEVILRCVPISNHLYFYWYRQILGQKVEFLVSFYNNEISEKSEIFDDQFSVERPDGSNFTLKIRSTKLEDSAMYFCASSDVAGVVEQYFGPGTRLTVT.